The sequence of this TCR beta chain was determined in a study of T cells and Merkel cell carcinoma outcomes. CDR1 and CDR2 (germline): MGHRA, YSYEKL. The CDR3 consists of 16 residues. V gave up 0 bases and J gave up 3 bases, with 15 bases separating them. Assay: immunoSEQ multiplex PCR; the TCRdb copy retains only in-frame clones and omits some. This sample has under 20,000 clones, with roughly four fifths found just once. V and J are TRBV4-1 and TRBJ2-7; no firm D call. The sample taken for sequencing was tumor tissue from Merkel cell carcinoma. The TCR sequence derives from a human donor with Merkel cell carcinoma. The CDR3 loop reads CASSQEPRPFGYEQYF. The CDR3 coding sequence is TGCGCCAGCAGCCAAGAGCCCCGCCCCTTTGGCTACGAGCAGTACTTC.